The TCR beta chain under discussion was sequenced for a study of tumor-infiltrating lymphocytes in primary liver carcinoma. With a constant-region primer, TCR beta cDNA was made from approximately 520 ng of total RNA. Modified slightly, ARM-PCR produced TCR beta libraries over three nested multiplex PCR rounds. Investigators reported that the first two PCR rounds, at roughly 11 cycles each, used TRBV1-TRBV30 forward primers with a C-beta reverse primer. Via MiXCR, TCRdb re-called the multiplex PCR reads, giving one row per CDR3 protein. The sample includes about 300,000 distinct CDR3 sequences, 65% seen only once; the top ten take roughly 8.9%. CDR3 length equals 16 residues. Germline V CDR1 and CDR2: MNHNS, SASEGT. V lost 8 bases and J 4 bases, leaving 23 bases between the germline ends. The researchers obtained blood RNA from unsorted whole blood and also extracted germline DNA.

The TCR comes from a middle-aged man with primary liver carcinoma and hepatitis B virus infection. The sample consisted of peripheral blood. This rearrangement joins TRBV6-1 to TRBJ1-2; tentatively, D is TRBD1 (6 bases). The CDR3 sequence is CASGPPRDTLPYGYTF. The CDR3 DNA sequence: TGTGCCAGCGGTCCGCCCCGGGACACCTTACCCTATGGCTACACCTTC.